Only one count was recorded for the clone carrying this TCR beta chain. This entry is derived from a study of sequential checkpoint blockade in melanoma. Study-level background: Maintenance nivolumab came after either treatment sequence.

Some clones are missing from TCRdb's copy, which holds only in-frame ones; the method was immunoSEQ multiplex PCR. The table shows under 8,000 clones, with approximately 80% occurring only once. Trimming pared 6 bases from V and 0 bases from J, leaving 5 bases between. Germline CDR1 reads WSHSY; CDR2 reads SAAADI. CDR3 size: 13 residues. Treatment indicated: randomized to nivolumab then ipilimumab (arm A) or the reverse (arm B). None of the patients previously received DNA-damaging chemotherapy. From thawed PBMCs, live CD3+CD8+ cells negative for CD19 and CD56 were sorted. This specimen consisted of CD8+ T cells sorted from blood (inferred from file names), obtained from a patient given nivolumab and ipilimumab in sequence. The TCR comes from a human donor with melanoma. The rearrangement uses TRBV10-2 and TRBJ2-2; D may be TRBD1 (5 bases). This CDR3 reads CASRDTNTGELFF. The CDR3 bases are TGCGCCAGCAGGGACACGAACACCGGGGAGCTGTTTTTT.